This TCR beta chain was recovered during a study of radiotherapy plus CTLA-4 blockade in lung cancer (dated by TCRdb to 2017 to 2018). In terms of the full investigation: Among the enrolled patients, 18% had an objective response, and less than 40% reached disease control.

Library preparation employed the immunoSEQ multiplex PCR assay. TCRdb took this table from immuneACCESS and kept in-frame rearrangements with V and J called. Such tables lack part of the clones; where checked against another copy, unresolved V genes explain under half of the gap, and the rest is unexplained. This sample comprises about 60,000 clones, approximately 76% of them detected only once. About 3.1% of the sample comes from the top ten. In this study, focal radiation therapy paired with CTLA-4 blockade (ipilimumab) was tested in patients who had chemo-refractory metastatic non-small-cell lung cancer. The CDR3 has 11 amino acids, counting the end cysteine and phenylalanine. Only the CDR3 DNA stays, 33 bases, in frame from base 1. Cut back by 7 bases and 4 bases, the V and J ends lie 5 bases apart. Sequences MDHEN (CDR1) and SYDVKM (CDR2) are obtained from the germline V gene. Overall study outcomes, separate from this receptor: TCR clones derived from tumors expanded in peripheral blood after treatment with radiotherapy and ipilimumab. Early dynamic changes in blood T cell clones, together with increased serum interferon-beta after radiation, were reported as the strongest predictors of response.

This clone was detected only a few times. The target of this receptor is not known. Base qualities are missing; no much larger clone stands one base away. This TCR was recovered from a human donor with non-small cell lung cancer who had a complete response to radiotherapy plus ipilimumab. The chain was built from TRBV28 and TRBJ1-5; there is no confident call for the D gene. The sample was peripheral blood, taken from a patient treated with radiotherapy plus ipilimumab. The nucleotides are TGTGCCAGCAACCAGAATCAGCCCCAGCATTTT. Its protein is CASNQNQPQHF.